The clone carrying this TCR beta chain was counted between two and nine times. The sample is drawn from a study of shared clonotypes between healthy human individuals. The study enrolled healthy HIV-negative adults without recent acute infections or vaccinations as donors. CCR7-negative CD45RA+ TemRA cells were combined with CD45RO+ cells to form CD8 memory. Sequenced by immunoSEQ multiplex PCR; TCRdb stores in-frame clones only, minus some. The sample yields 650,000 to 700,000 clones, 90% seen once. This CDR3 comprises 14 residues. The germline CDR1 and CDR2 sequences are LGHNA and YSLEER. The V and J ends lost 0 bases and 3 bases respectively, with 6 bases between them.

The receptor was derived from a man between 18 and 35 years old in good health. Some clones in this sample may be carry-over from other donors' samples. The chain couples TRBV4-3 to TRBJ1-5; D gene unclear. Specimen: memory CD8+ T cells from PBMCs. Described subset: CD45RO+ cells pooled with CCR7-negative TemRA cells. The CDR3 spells CASSQEMVNQPQHF. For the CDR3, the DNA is TGCGCCAGCAGCCAAGAAATGGTCAATCAGCCCCAGCATTTT.